The rows below give T cell receptor beta chains drawn from one sample of a study of blood T cell repertoires in COVID-19. Sequenced by immunoSEQ multiplex PCR; TCRdb stores in-frame clones only, minus some. The sample has 340,000 or so clones; around 88% are singletons. Sequenced material: peripheral blood. All receptors derive from a man under 40 with active or convalescent COVID-19. CDR3s include the opening cysteine and the closing phenylalanine or tryptophan. The D gene is left open where the match is weak. For some rows the clone size is stated as once, few or many, or as a class when expanded; others skip it.

V gene	J gene	D gene	clone size	CDR3 protein	CDR3 DNA
TRBV23-1	TRBJ2-3	-	-	CASSQTVTGETSTDTQYF	TGCGCCAGCAGTCAAACGGTGACGGGGGAGACTAGCACAGATACGCAGTATTTT
TRBV29-1	TRBJ1-4	-	once	CSVDPGRGEKLFF	TGCAGCGTTGACCCGGGGAGGGGTGAAAAACTGTTTTTT
TRBV6-5	TRBJ1-4	TRBD1	-	CASTDEIGTGEKLFF	TGTGCCAGCACCGACGAGATCGGGACAGGTGAAAAACTGTTTTTT
TRBV18	TRBJ2-7	TRBD1	-	CASSPGLGTGPYEQYF	TGTGCCAGCTCACCAGGGTTGGGGACAGGGCCCTACGAGCAGTACTTC
TRBV11-3	TRBJ1-1	-	-	CASSLGRGMNTEAFF	TGTGCCAGCAGCTTAGGGCGGGGAATGAACACTGAAGCTTTCTTT
TRBV10-3	TRBJ2-1	-	-	CAISVGGAEYNEQFF	TGTGCCATCAGTGTAGGGGGGGCCGAATACAATGAGCAGTTCTTC
TRBV7-3	TRBJ1-3	-	-	CASSLSSGNTIYF	TGTGCCAGCAGCTTATCTTCTGGAAACACCATATATTTT
TRBV2	TRBJ1-1	-	-	CASSGQWNTEAFF	TGTGCCAGCAGTGGACAGTGGAACACTGAAGCTTTCTTT
TRBV20-1	TRBJ1-4	TRBD1	-	CSASLRDRVGKLFF	TGCAGTGCTAGTCTCCGGGACAGGGTCGGAAAACTGTTTTTT
TRBV6-2/TRBV6-3	TRBJ2-7	-	-	CASSYPTGQYF	TGTGCCAGCAGTTACCCGACAGGGCAGTACTTC
TRBV5-1	TRBJ1-6	-	-	CASSLRGLGDSPLHF	TGCGCCAGCAGCTTGAGGGGACTGGGAGATTCACCCCTCCACTTT
TRBV30	TRBJ2-7	-	-	CAWRSPDSHEQYF	TGTGCCTGGAGGTCTCCGGACAGCCACGAGCAGTACTTC
TRBV6-2/TRBV6-3	TRBJ2-3	-	-	CASSYDGLSTDTQYF	TGTGCCAGCAGTTACGATGGGCTAAGCACAGATACGCAGTATTTT
TRBV10-3	TRBJ2-1	-	-	CATSFLGDNEQFF	TGTGCCACGAGCTTCCTAGGAGACAATGAGCAGTTCTTC
TRBV6-2/TRBV6-3	TRBJ2-7	TRBD2	-	CASSYPSGRGSYEQYF	TGTGCCAGCAGTTACCCGAGCGGGAGAGGGTCCTACGAGCAGTACTTC
TRBV12-3/TRBV12-4	TRBJ2-1	-	once	CASSATSYNEQFF	TGTGCCAGCAGTGCTACTAGCTACAATGAGCAGTTCTTC
TRBV29-1	TRBJ2-1	TRBD2	-	CSVGGLAANEQFF	TGCAGCGTTGGGGGACTAGCTGCAAATGAGCAGTTCTTC
TRBV7-9	TRBJ1-1	-	-	CASSFGGGNTEAFF	TGTGCCAGCAGCTTCGGAGGAGGGAACACTGAAGCTTTCTTT
TRBV7-9	TRBJ2-1	-	-	CASSLARDNEQFF	TGTGCCAGCAGCTTAGCGCGAGACAATGAGCAGTTCTTC
TRBV2	TRBJ1-2	-	-	CASRGQGKYGYTF	TGTGCCAGCAGGGGGCAGGGGAAGTATGGCTACACCTTC
TRBV24-1	TRBJ1-1	-	-	CATRGRGSTEAFF	TGTGCCACCAGGGGACGGGGGAGCACTGAAGCTTTCTTT
TRBV29-1	TRBJ1-1	TRBD1	-	CSVRTGGRTEAFF	TGCAGCGTCAGGACAGGGGGACGCACTGAAGCTTTCTTT
TRBV6-6	TRBJ2-2	-	few	CASSYPSGTGELFF	TGTGCCAGCAGTTATCCGTCCGGGACCGGGGAGCTGTTTTTT
TRBV18	TRBJ2-7	-	-	CASSPVGGVAVHEQYF	TGTGCCAGCTCACCGGTTGGCGGGGTAGCGGTCCACGAGCAGTACTTC
TRBV5-4	TRBJ2-7	-	-	CASSFGGEQYF	TGTGCCAGCAGCTTCGGGGGAGAGCAGTACTTC
TRBV30	TRBJ1-1	-	-	CAWSVTGMNTEAFF	TGTGCCTGGAGTGTTACAGGAATGAACACTGAAGCTTTCTTT
TRBV6-5	TRBJ2-2	TRBD1	-	CASKGQSTGELFF	TGTGCCAGCAAGGGACAGAGCACCGGGGAGCTGTTTTTT
TRBV4-1	TRBJ1-2	-	few	CASSQERRNYGYTF	TGCGCCAGCAGCCAAGAAAGGAGGAACTATGGCTACACCTTC
TRBV5-6	TRBJ2-7	-	once	CASSLGWQADRTRQYF	TGTGCCAGCAGCTTGGGGTGGCAGGCCGATCGAACGAGGCAGTACTTC
TRBV7-2	TRBJ2-7	-	once	CASSLVEGREQYF	TGTGCCAGCAGCTTAGTGGAGGGTCGCGAGCAGTACTTC
TRBV11-3	TRBJ1-1	-	-	CASSFSRGTEAFF	TGTGCCAGCAGCTTTTCAAGAGGCACTGAAGCTTTCTTT
TRBV5-6	TRBJ1-4	TRBD1	once	CASSLAGGDEKLFF	TGTGCCAGCAGCTTGGCAGGGGGCGATGAAAAACTGTTTTTT
TRBV5-8	TRBJ1-1	-	-	CASSASLLNTEAFF	TGTGCCAGCAGCGCGAGCCTACTCAACACTGAAGCTTTCTTT
TRBV9	TRBJ1-3	TRBD1	-	CASSVLQGTSGNTIYF	TGTGCCAGCAGCGTACTACAGGGGACCTCTGGAAACACCATATATTTT
TRBV7-6	TRBJ2-1	-	-	CASSGLIGRYNEQFF	TGTGCCAGCAGCGGACTCATTGGTAGATACAATGAGCAGTTCTTC
TRBV2	TRBJ1-2	-	-	CASTRIGRGYGYTF	TGTGCCAGCACCCGGATCGGGAGGGGTTATGGCTACACCTTC
TRBV7-9	TRBJ2-7	TRBD1	-	CASSHGDSREEQYF	TGTGCCAGCAGCCACGGGGACAGTCGAGAAGAGCAGTACTTC
TRBV7-2	TRBJ1-2	-	-	CASSPVMGASRHGYTF	TGTGCCAGCAGCCCCGTGATGGGGGCCTCTAGGCATGGCTACACCTTC
TRBV6-6	TRBJ2-6	-	-	CASSYPGSGANVLTF	TGTGCCAGCAGTTACCCAGGCTCCGGGGCCAACGTCCTGACTTTC
TRBV3-1/TRBV3-2	TRBJ2-7	TRBD1	-	CASSQGTGGREQYF	TGTGCCAGCAGCCAAGGGACAGGGGGGAGAGAGCAGTACTTC
TRBV30	TRBJ2-7	-	-	CAWTLPREVYEQYF	TGTGCCTGGACCCTCCCCAGGGAAGTCTATGAGCAGTACTTC
TRBV3-1/TRBV3-2	TRBJ2-1	TRBD2	-	CASSQKAGHYNEQFF	TGTGCCAGCAGCCAAAAAGCGGGGCACTACAATGAGCAGTTCTTC
TRBV6-2/TRBV6-3	TRBJ1-1	-	-	CASSKWGQLNREAFF	TGTGCCAGCAGCAAGTGGGGACAACTGAACCGTGAAGCTTTCTTT
TRBV7-9	TRBJ2-7	TRBD1	-	CASSSGTGEVAGPYEQYF	TGTGCCAGCAGCTCCGGGACAGGGGAGGTAGCGGGGCCCTACGAGCAGTACTTC
TRBV19	TRBJ1-1	-	-	CASSLPSPEAFF	TGTGCCAGTAGCCTGCCCAGTCCTGAAGCTTTCTTT